This T cell receptor beta chain was profiled in a study of blood T cell repertoires in COVID-19. The germline V gene encodes CDR1 SSHAT and CDR2 FNYEAQ (reference sequence). CDR3 length: 14 residues. Profiled with immunoSEQ multiplex PCR; TCRdb holds only in-frame clones, not every one. Of roughly 180,000 clones listed, around 82% are singletons. Concerning this clone itself: At one of its ends the junction is not consistent with the germline gene, which may arise from a read error.

The sequencing sample was made of peripheral blood. This TCR was sampled from a man in his sixties who had recovered from COVID-19. The rearrangement uses TRBV7-7 and TRBJ2-5; D may be TRBD2 (6 bases). CDR3 residues: CASSSTSTQETQYF. Written as DNA, the CDR3 is TGTGCTAGCAGCTCCACTAGCACGCAAGAGACCCAGTACTTC.